This record covers a single TCR beta chain. When the RNA was reverse transcribed, random hexamers were used with an input of 0.5 to 1 ug. Amplification of TCR beta CDR3 by immunoSEQ multiplex PCR spanned 54 Vbeta and 13 Jbeta. TCRdb called the immunoSEQ multiplex PCR reads again in MiXCR, with one record for every CDR3 protein. The data contain some 140,000 distinct CDR3 sequences, 95% of them seen just once; the ten biggest clones take up under 0.2%. The sample originates from a study of CD8 T cells in Susac syndrome. About the study: Patients with Susac syndrome who were sequenced included more than 5 with active disease and fewer than 10 in remission. Patients with Susac syndrome, at blood draw, were therapy-naive, on corticosteroids, or on intravenous immunoglobulin alone.

The TEMRA cells underwent FACS enrichment, while the CD8+ and CD4+ T cells underwent negative isolation. The CDR3 is 14 amino acids. Looked up from germline, CDR1 is MNHEY and CDR2 is SMNVEV (reference sequence). Deletions cut 5 bases from V and 7 bases from J, with 15 bases between. This receptor was identified in a human donor with Susac syndrome. The V call is TRBV27, the J call TRBJ2-1; D could derive from TRBD1 or TRBD2 (5 bases each). The source material was CD8+ T cells from PBMCs. This CDR3 reads CASSLGTPLNEQFF. CDR3 in DNA: TGTGCCAGCAGTCTCGGGACGCCGTTGAATGAGCAGTTCTTC.